This T cell receptor beta chain stems from a study of blood T cell repertoires in COVID-19. At the level of the study: Collection of acute and convalescent COVID-19 samples took place in the United States, Italy and Spain.

In the original processing: Reference gene primer amplification in the assay estimated nucleated cell counts. Assay used: immunoSEQ multiplex PCR; TCRdb lists only in-frame clones, some missing. That table furnishes V, J and clone size, whereas the DNA furnished D and trimming. This table holds roughly 70,000 clones, more than 85% found once. The CDR3 consists of 12 residues. Germline V gives CDR1 MDHEN, CDR2 SYDVKM. Trimming stripped 5 bases from V and 3 bases from J, with 6 bases between. The clonotype comes from a human donor with active COVID-19. The donor label of this sample is uncertain. J is TRBJ2-3 and V is TRBV28, with D unclear. Sequences were obtained from peripheral blood. In DNA form, the CDR3 reads TGTGCCAGCAGTCCGGAGACAGATACGCAGTATTTT. Encoded protein: CASSPETDTQYF.